This TCR beta chain was sequenced for a study of early T cells in non-severe SARS-CoV-2 infection (dated by TCRdb to about 2021). In terms of the full investigation: Bulk RNA from unsorted whole blood was used for TCR sequencing, so alpha and beta chains could not be paired.

This clonotype was counted ten times or more. This receptor's antigen is unknown. No base qualities exist here, and no much larger clone lies one base off it. The library was obtained by 5' RACE. The sequencer was a NextSeq 500. Unique molecular identifiers were attached to individual cDNA molecules in the TCR library protocol so that sequencing error and PCR bias could be corrected. Both TCR alpha and beta chains were sequenced, and tight co-correlation was observed between alpha and beta sequence abundances in each sample. The original methods were these. V gene, J gene and CDR3 annotation of TCR sequences was performed with Decombinator V4. Expanded TCRs were defined as changing significantly between any two time points under a Poisson model with p below 0.0001. Abundances of TCRs were expressed as counts per million after normalisation to the total number of TCRs sequenced in each sample. TRAV1-2 paired with TRAJ12, TRAJ20 or TRAJ33 defined MAIT TCRs, while TRAV10 paired with TRAJ18 defined iNKT TCRs. VDJdb, accessed on 1 November 2021, was searched for TCRs annotated for CMV, EBV and SARS-CoV-2, and TCRs annotated for more than one antigen were excluded. TCRdb trimmed the raw reads at Q25, called clones with MiXCR and kept productive beta chains. For every CDR3 protein sequence, its rows merge into one entry that carries the most common genes and DNA. In this record, the V and J calls reflect TCRdb's handling and not the investigators' own analysis. This sample comprises fewer than 40,000 distinct CDR3 sequences, under 7% of them detected only once. 5% to 6.5% of the sample comes from the top ten.

There are 14 amino acids in the CDR3, from cysteine to phenylalanine inclusive. The only DNA kept is the CDR3, 42 bases in frame from the first base. The junction carries 14 bases between V and J, which are trimmed by 4 bases and 6 bases respectively. The germline V gene encodes CDR1 SEHNR and CDR2 FQNEAQ (reference sequence). Broader findings and caveats from the paper: Matching against VDJdb was skewed toward anti-spike CD8 responses, likely underestimated virus-specific expansions, and missed private and CD4 specificities.

The study was a case-control design nested within a healthcare worker cohort in London, UK, with weekly nasopharyngeal swab PCR tests and blood sampling. Healthcare workers were enrolled in the week of the UK lockdown, from 23 to 31 March 2020, and were followed every week for up to 16 weeks. The receptor was derived from an adult who was a healthcare worker with PCR-confirmed SARS-CoV-2 infection or an uninfected control (not recorded which). The material sequenced was whole blood. This chain is built from TRBV7-9 and TRBJ2-3; the D gene is perhaps TRBD1, on 6 matching bases. The CDR3 amino acid sequence is: CASSWDTPRDTQYF. The nucleotide sequence is given as TGTGCCAGCAGCTGGGACACCCCTAGGGATACGCAGTATTTT.